This is a list of T cell receptor beta chains from one sample in a study of metastatic and nonmetastatic thyroid tumors. Through MiXCR, TCRdb re-clonotyped the PCR reads. Among 39,000 or so clones, about 45% were seen once, and the ten largest hold approximately 25%. Sequences were obtained from tumor tissue. Every receptor here comes from a male donor with papillary thyroid cancer or a benign thyroid nodule (not recorded which). Some clones in this sample may be carry-over from other donors' samples. CDR3s include the opening cysteine and the closing phenylalanine or tryptophan. D genes are given only for firm matches. Size tells how often a clone was seen (once, few, many) or the class of an expanded clone, and some rows leave it out.

NA	TRBV11-2	TRBJ2-7	TRBD1	CASSSRDRGTNEQYF	TGTGCCAGCAGCAGCCGGGACAGGGGGACCAACGAGCAGTACTTC
NA	TRBV19	TRBJ2-2	TRBD1	CASSPPGQEYTGELSF	TGTGCCAGTAGCCCACCCGGACAGGAGTACACCGGGGAGCTGTCTTTT
NA	TRBV18	TRBJ2-7	NA	CASSPRGDPRESGQYF	TGTGCCAGCTCACCACGGGGTGATCCCAGGGAGAGTGGGCAGTACTTC
NA	TRBV5-1	TRBJ2-7	TRBD1	CASSSNAGGNEHYF	TGCGCCAGCAGCTCTAACGCAGGGGGAAACGAGCATTACTTC
few	TRBV27	TRBJ2-7	NA	CASSFGPNYEQYF	TGTGCCAGCAGTTTTGGGCCAAATTACGAGCAGTACTTC
NA	TRBV11-2	TRBJ1-1	NA	CASSWGPGTLGRTEAFF	TGTGCCAGCAGCTGGGGCCCCGGGACGTTGGGGAGAACTGAAGCTTTCTTT
NA	TRBV6-4	TRBJ2-1	TRBD2	CASSGTSGAYNEQFF	TGTGCCAGCAGTGGGACTAGCGGGGCCTACAATGAGCAGTTCTTC
NA	TRBV30	TRBJ2-1	TRBD2	CAWSLGIAGPANEQFF	TGTGCCTGGAGCCTCGGAATAGCGGGACCTGCCAATGAGCAGTTCTTC
NA	TRBV5-6	TRBJ1-2	NA	CASSVMNRYDGYTF	TGTGCCAGCAGCGTGATGAACCGGTACGATGGCTACACCTTC
once	TRBV5-4	TRBJ2-7	NA	CASSSPGASIGQYF	TGTGCCAGCAGCTCCCCGGGGGCTTCCATTGGGCAGTACTTC
few	TRBV15	TRBJ2-1	TRBD1	CATSRGDSDEQFF	TGTGCCACCAGCAGGGGGGACAGCGATGAGCAGTTCTTC
NA	TRBV30	TRBJ1-2	NA	CAWSVGALGGYTF	TGTGCCTGGAGTGTGGGGGCTTTGGGTGGCTACACCTTC
NA	TRBV5-1	TRBJ1-2	NA	CASSLDPVNYGYTF	TGCGCCAGCAGCTTGGATCCAGTCAACTATGGCTACACCTTC
large	TRBV19	TRBJ2-7	TRBD2	CASSSSREDSYEQYF	TGTGCCAGTAGTTCCTCGCGGGAGGACTCCTACGAGCAGTACTTC
NA	TRBV18	TRBJ2-3	TRBD1	CASSLSGTATDTQYF	TGTGCCAGCTCACTATCCGGGACAGCCACAGATACGCAGTATTTT
NA	TRBV5-1	TRBJ1-2	TRBD1	CASSLAAGGGYTF	TGCGCCAGCAGCTTGGCGGCAGGGGGAGGCTACACCTTC
few	TRBV11-3	TRBJ2-1	NA	CASSLGNYNEQFF	TGTGCCAGCAGCTTAGGGAATTACAATGAGCAGTTCTTC
few	TRBV20-1	TRBJ1-2	TRBD1	CSARTGEDYGYTF	TGCAGTGCTAGGACAGGGGAGGACTATGGCTACACCTTC
NA	TRBV6-1	TRBJ2-7	TRBD2	CASRTSVGPSEQYF	TGTGCCAGCAGGACTAGCGTGGGCCCTTCCGAGCAGTACTTC
few	TRBV28	TRBJ1-6	TRBD1	CASSLWGRTGDTLHF	TGTGCCAGCAGTTTATGGGGTCGGACAGGGGACACCCTCCACTTT
NA	TRBV19	TRBJ1-1	NA	CASSIVSNTEAFF	TGTGCCAGTAGTATCGTCAGTAACACTGAAGCTTTCTTT
NA	TRBV18	TRBJ2-7	NA	CASSPRSGAYEQYF	TGTGCCAGCTCACCTCGGTCAGGGGCCTACGAGCAGTACTTC
NA	TRBV15	TRBJ1-2	NA	CATSRAQALGGYTF	TGTGCCACCAGCAGGGCCCAGGCCCTGGGGGGCTACACCTTC
NA	TRBV20-1	TRBJ2-1	TRBD2	CSAPGLAGVNEQFF	TGCAGTGCGCCGGGACTAGCGGGAGTCAATGAGCAGTTCTTC
NA	TRBV24-1	TRBJ2-7	TRBD2	CATSDSGASGSSYEQYF	TGTGCCACCAGTGATTCGGGGGCTAGCGGGAGCTCCTACGAGCAGTACTTC
NA	TRBV11-3	TRBJ2-7	NA	CASSSGTLSYEQYF	TGTGCCAGCAGCTCGGGGACACTCTCCTACGAGCAGTACTTC
NA	TRBV6-1	TRBJ1-2	TRBD1	CASNPGTGGLSTF	TGTGCCAGCAACCCAGGGACAGGGGGATTATCCACCTTC
once	TRBV3-1	TRBJ1-6	TRBD1	CASRPRTGSNSPLHF	TGTGCCAGCAGACCCCGGACAGGGTCTAATTCACCCCTCCACTTT